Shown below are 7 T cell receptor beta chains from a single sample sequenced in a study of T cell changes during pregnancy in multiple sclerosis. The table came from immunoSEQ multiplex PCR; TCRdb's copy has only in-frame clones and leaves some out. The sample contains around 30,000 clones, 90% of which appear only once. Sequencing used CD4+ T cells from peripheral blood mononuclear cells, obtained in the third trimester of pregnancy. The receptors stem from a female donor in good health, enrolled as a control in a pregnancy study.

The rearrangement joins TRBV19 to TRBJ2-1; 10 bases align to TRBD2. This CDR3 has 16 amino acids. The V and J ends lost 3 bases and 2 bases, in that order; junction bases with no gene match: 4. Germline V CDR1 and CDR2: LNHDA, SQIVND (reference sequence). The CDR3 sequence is CASSMRLAGAYNEQFF. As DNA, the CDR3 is TGTGCCAGTAGTATGCGGCTAGCGGGAGCCTACAATGAGCAGTTCTTC.

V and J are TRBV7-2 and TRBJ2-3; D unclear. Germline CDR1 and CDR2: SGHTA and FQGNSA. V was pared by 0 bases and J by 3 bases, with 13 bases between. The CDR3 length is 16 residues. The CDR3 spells CASSLASPDTTDTQYF. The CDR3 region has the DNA TGTGCCAGCAGCTTAGCTAGCCCGGATACAACAGATACGCAGTATTTT.

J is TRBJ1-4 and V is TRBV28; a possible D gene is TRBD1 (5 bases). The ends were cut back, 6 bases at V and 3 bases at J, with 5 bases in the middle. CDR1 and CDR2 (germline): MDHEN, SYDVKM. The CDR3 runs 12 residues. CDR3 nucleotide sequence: TGTGCCAGCAGGACAGCTAATGAAAAACTGTTTTTT. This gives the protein CASRTANEKLFF.

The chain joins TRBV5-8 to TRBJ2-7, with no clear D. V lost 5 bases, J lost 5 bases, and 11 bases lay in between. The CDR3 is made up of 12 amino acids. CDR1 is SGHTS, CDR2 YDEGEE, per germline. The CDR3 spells CASRPAVNEQYF. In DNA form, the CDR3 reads TGTGCCAGCAGGCCCGCGGTAAACGAGCAGTACTTC.

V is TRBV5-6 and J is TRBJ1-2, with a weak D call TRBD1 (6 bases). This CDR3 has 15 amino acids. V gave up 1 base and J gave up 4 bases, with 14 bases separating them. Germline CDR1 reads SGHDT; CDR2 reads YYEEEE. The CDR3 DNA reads TGTGCCAGCAGCTTGTGGTTCTTAGGGGGCTATGGCTACACCTTC. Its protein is CASSLWFLGGYGYTF.

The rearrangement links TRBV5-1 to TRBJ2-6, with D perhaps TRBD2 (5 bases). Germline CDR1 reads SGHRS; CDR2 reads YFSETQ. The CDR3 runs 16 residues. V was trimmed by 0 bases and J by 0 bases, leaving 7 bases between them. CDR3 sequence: CASSLGGSSGANVLTF. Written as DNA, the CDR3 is TGCGCCAGCAGCTTGGGAGGGTCCTCTGGGGCCAACGTCCTGACTTTC.

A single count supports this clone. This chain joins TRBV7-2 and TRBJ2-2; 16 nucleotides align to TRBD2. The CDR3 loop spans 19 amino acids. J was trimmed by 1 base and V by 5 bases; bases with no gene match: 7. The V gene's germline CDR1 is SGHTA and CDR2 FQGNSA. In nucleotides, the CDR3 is TGTGCCAGCAGCATATGGGGACTAGCGGGGGGGAAGAACACCGGGGAGCTGTTTTTT. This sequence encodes CASSIWGLAGGKNTGELFF.